The 19 T cell receptor beta chains presented below share a single source sample, sequenced in a study of T cell responses to AZD1222 COVID-19 vaccine. Profiling relied on immunoSEQ multiplex PCR, and the TCRdb table lists in-frame clones only, not all of them. Of more than 140,000 clones in the sample, approximately 89% are singletons; the top ten hold 4.5% to 6.5%. The material was peripheral blood, obtained on day 0 of AZD1222 vaccination. The origin of the receptors is an adult in good health.

The chain employs TRBV28 and TRBJ2-7, with 7 bases identical to TRBD1. Germline CDR1 is MDHEN and CDR2 is SYDVKM. Unmatched junction bases numbered 8, after V lost 2 bases and J lost 10 bases. The CDR3 runs to 13 residues. CDR3 amino acids: CASSLTQDRVQYF. The DNA of the CDR3 is TGTGCCAGCAGTTTAACCCAAGACAGGGTACAGTACTTC.

The sample holds one count of this clone. V is TRBV11-1 and J is TRBJ2-7; 12 nucleotides match TRBD2. Germline V gene data show CDR1 as SGHAT and CDR2 as FQDESV (reference sequence). V shed 5 bases and J 1 base; nucleotides not matched to a gene: 6. The CDR3 extends over 16 amino acids. CDR3 nucleotide sequence: TGTGCCAGCAGCACACGAACTAGCGGGGGGTCCTACGAGCAGTACTTC. The encoded protein is CASSTRTSGGSYEQYF.

J is TRBJ1-1 and V is TRBV7-9; D perhaps matches TRBD1 (6 bases). The CDR3 has 12 amino acids. Between the trimmed V and J ends, which lost 5 bases and 4 bases, there was a span of 8 bases. Germline V lookup: CDR1 SEHNR, CDR2 FQNEAQ (reference sequence). The DNA for the CDR3 is TGTGCCAGCAGCCCACAGGGCACTGAAGCTTTCTTT. Its protein is CASSPQGTEAFF.

This chain uses TRBV9 with TRBJ1-2, with a weak D call TRBD1 (6 bases). CDR3 size: 15 residues. Trimming left V 0 bases short and J 3 bases short, with 12 bases between. CDR1 and CDR2 from the germline V gene are SGDLS and YYNGEE. CDR3 residues: CASSVAPGGDYGYTF. The CDR3 nucleotides are TGTGCCAGCAGCGTAGCTCCGGGGGGCGACTATGGCTACACCTTC.

The chain uses TRBV7-2 and TRBJ1-1, with D possibly being TRBD1 (5 bases). The germline CDR1 and CDR2 sequences are SGHTA and FQGNSA. The CDR3 runs to 15 residues. Trimming removed 5 bases from V and 1 base from J, with 14 bases in between. The CDR3 DNA is TGTGCCAGCAGCCCCCACGGGGGAGGGAACACTGAAGCTTTCTTT. It codes for CASSPHGGGNTEAFF.

CDR3 sequence reads: CSATRNYGYTF. The CDR3 DNA follows: TGCAGTGCTACCAGAAACTATGGCTACACCTTC. The chain is built from TRBV20-1 and TRBJ1-2; D not resolved. V lost 4 bases to trimming and J lost 2 bases, with 5 bases between them. This CDR3 comprises 11 residues. Per the germline V gene, CDR1 is DFQATT and CDR2 is SNEGSKA (reference sequence).

The chain employs TRBV5-6 and TRBJ2-1, with D perhaps matching TRBD2 (5 bases). Trimming left V 4 bases short and J 0 bases short, with 11 bases between. The CDR3 extends over 15 amino acids. Germline assignment: CDR1 SGHDT and CDR2 YYEEEE. CDR3 sequence reads: CASSPWGVSYNEQFF. For the CDR3, the DNA is TGTGCCAGCAGCCCCTGGGGAGTCTCCTACAATGAGCAGTTCTTC.

The chain carries TRBV28 and TRBJ2-7; TRBD1 aligns across 8 bases. The CDR3 extends over 15 amino acids. V lost 2 bases to trimming and J lost 6 bases; unmatched junction nucleotides: 9. The germline V gene encodes CDR1 MDHEN and CDR2 SYDVKM. CDR3 bases: TGTGCCAGCAGTTTAATTTCGGACAGGGCAGCCGAGCAGTACTTC. Residues: CASSLISDRAAEQYF. The complete variable domain, with remaining parts taken from reference TRBV28 and TRBJ2-7, reads DVKVTQSSRYLVKRTGEKVFLECVQDMDHENMFWYRQDPGLGLRLIYFSYDVKMKEKGDIPEGYSVSREKKERFSLILESASTNQTSMYLCASSLISDRAAEQYFGPGTRLTVT.

The V call is TRBV4-1, the J call TRBJ2-7; unclear D gene. With 0 bases removed from V and 1 base from J, the gap between germline ends came to 4 bases. This CDR3 spans 13 amino acids. From germline, CDR1 is MGHRA and CDR2 YSYEKL. The CDR3 nucleotides are TGCGCCAGCAGCCAAGAGACTTCCTACGAGCAGTACTTC. Its protein is CASSQETSYEQYF.

The gene calls are TRBV9 and TRBJ2-2; 7 nucleotides align to TRBD2. The CDR3 covers 16 residues. Germline trimming cut 0 bases from V and 5 bases from J; bases unmatched to any gene: 7. CDR1 and CDR2 from the germline V gene are SGDLS and YYNGEE. CDR3 sequence reads: CASSVDGGSRTGELFF. The CDR3 DNA follows: TGTGCCAGCAGCGTAGATGGCGGGAGTAGGACCGGGGAGCTGTTTTTT.

This chain connects TRBV25-1 to TRBJ2-5; D is perhaps TRBD1 (6 bases). This CDR3 is built from 14 residues. Trimming removed 6 bases from V and 2 bases from J, with 13 bases in between. From germline, CDR1 is MGHDK and CDR2 SYGVNS. In nucleotides, the CDR3 is TGTGCCAGCAGCAGGGGAGTGCTTCAAGAGACCCAGTACTTC. This gives the protein CASSRGVLQETQYF.

The chain uses TRBV5-4 and TRBJ1-6, with TRBD1 as a possible D gene (5 bases). In germline, CDR1 is SGHNT, CDR2 YYREEE (reference sequence). The length of the CDR3 is 15 residues. V was clipped by 3 bases and J by 7 bases, with 14 bases between them. CDR3: CASSSNAGGNSPLHF. CDR3 bases: TGTGCCAGCAGCTCGAACGCCGGGGGAAATTCACCCCTCCACTTT.

This chain uses TRBV4-2 with TRBJ2-7, with D unclear. This CDR3 spans 15 amino acids. Germline V gives CDR1 LGHNA, CDR2 YNFKEQ. V was cut by 4 bases and J by 1 base, with 14 bases left in between. The CDR3: CASSPSRLVSYEQYF. The DNA of the CDR3 is TGTGCCAGCAGCCCCTCTCGCTTAGTTTCCTACGAGCAGTACTTC.

The J gene is TRBJ2-3, the V gene TRBV5-1, with D possibly matching TRBD2 (7 bases). Trimming took off 6 bases at V and 4 bases at J, with 18 bases between the two ends. Germline CDR1 reads SGHRS; CDR2 reads YFSETQ. This CDR3 comprises 15 residues. The CDR3 nucleotides are TGCGCCAGCAAGAGATTGGGGGGGCTCGCAGATACGCAGTATTTT. The encoded protein is CASKRLGGLADTQYF.

The CDR3, as DNA: TGTGCCAGCAGTTACGGGGACAGGGAAACGAACACTGAAGCTTTCTTT. Translated, it gives CASSYGDRETNTEAFF. The chain combines TRBV6-2 or TRBV6-3 with TRBJ1-1; TRBD1 matches 9 bases. CDR1 and CDR2 (germline): MNHEY, SVGEGT. Trimming removed 2 bases from V and 1 base from J; junction bases left unmatched: 5. The CDR3 has 16 residues.

The rearrangement joins TRBV4-1 to TRBJ2-1; D is possibly TRBD2 (6 bases). This CDR3 region has 17 residues. Trimming stripped 0 bases from V and 7 bases from J, with 19 bases between. Germline V lookup: CDR1 MGHRA, CDR2 YSYEKL. CDR3 amino acids: CASSQDLGEVPWNEQFF. The DNA of the CDR3 is TGCGCCAGCAGCCAAGATCTGGGGGAGGTCCCATGGAATGAGCAGTTCTTC.

The chain joins TRBV14 to TRBJ2-7; D not resolved. The CDR3 is made up of 14 amino acids. CDR1 SGHDN and CDR2 FVKESK come from the germline V gene. The V and J ends lost 0 bases and 1 base respectively, with 7 bases between them. The CDR3 loop reads CASSQDGWSYEQYF. CDR3 coding DNA: TGTGCCAGCAGCCAAGATGGGTGGTCCTACGAGCAGTACTTC.

The chain has TRBV14 and TRBJ2-3; the match to TRBD2 covers 8 bases. The CDR3 spans 18 residues. Trimming removed 2 bases from V and 0 bases from J; junction bases left unmatched: 10. CDR1 SGHDN and CDR2 FVKESK come from the germline V gene. CDR3 residues: CASSQFRLATYSTDTQYF. The CDR3 bases are TGTGCCAGCAGCCAATTCAGACTAGCGACCTACAGCACAGATACGCAGTATTTT.

This chain connects TRBV6-5 to TRBJ2-1; D gene uncertain. Germline values: CDR1 MNHEY, CDR2 SVGAGI. The V end was cut by 7 bases, the J end by 8 bases, with 21 bases between. This CDR3 comprises 15 residues. In DNA form, the CDR3 reads TGTGCCAGCAAAAGGATCGAGGACGGGTATTATGAGCAGTTCTTC. Its translation: CASKRIEDGYYEQFF.